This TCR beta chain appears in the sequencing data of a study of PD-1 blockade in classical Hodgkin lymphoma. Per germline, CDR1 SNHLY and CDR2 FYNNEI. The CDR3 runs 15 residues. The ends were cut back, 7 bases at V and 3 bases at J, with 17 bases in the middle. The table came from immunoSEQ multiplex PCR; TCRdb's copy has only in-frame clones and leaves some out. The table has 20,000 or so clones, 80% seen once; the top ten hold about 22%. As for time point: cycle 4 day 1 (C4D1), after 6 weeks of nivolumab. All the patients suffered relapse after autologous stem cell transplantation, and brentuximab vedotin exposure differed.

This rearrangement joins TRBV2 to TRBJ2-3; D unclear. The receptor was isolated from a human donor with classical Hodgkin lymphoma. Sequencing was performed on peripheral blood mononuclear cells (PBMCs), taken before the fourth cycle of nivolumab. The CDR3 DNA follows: TGTGCCAGCATGGATGAGAGGTTTATTACAGATACGCAGTATTTT. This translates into CASMDERFITDTQYF.